This TCR beta chain comes out of a study of cytomegalovirus exposure and HLA in healthy donors. The V end lost 4 bases, the J end lost 0 bases, and 14 bases lay between the germline ends. Germline V gene data show CDR1 as SGDLS and CDR2 as YYNGEE. This CDR3 has 15 amino acids. Clones were sequenced by immunoSEQ multiplex PCR, and TCRdb holds only the in-frame ones, with some missing. This table holds 250,000 or so clones, 87% found once. Sequenced: PBMCs. The chain links TRBV9 to TRBJ2-7; maybe TRBD2 (5 bases). The clonotype originates from a man between 18 and 29 years old in good health and CMV-seronegative. This CDR3 reads CASSSGPGSSYEQYF. In DNA, the CDR3 is TGTGCCAGCAGCTCCGGACCGGGGAGCTCCTACGAGCAGTACTTC. The variable domain in full, completed from reference TRBV9 and TRBJ2-7, reads DSGVTQTPKHLITATGQRVTLRCSPRSGDLSVYWYQQSLDQGLQFLIQYYNGEERAKGNILERFSAQQFPDLHSELNLSSLELGDSALYFCASSSGPGSSYEQYFGPGTRLTVT.